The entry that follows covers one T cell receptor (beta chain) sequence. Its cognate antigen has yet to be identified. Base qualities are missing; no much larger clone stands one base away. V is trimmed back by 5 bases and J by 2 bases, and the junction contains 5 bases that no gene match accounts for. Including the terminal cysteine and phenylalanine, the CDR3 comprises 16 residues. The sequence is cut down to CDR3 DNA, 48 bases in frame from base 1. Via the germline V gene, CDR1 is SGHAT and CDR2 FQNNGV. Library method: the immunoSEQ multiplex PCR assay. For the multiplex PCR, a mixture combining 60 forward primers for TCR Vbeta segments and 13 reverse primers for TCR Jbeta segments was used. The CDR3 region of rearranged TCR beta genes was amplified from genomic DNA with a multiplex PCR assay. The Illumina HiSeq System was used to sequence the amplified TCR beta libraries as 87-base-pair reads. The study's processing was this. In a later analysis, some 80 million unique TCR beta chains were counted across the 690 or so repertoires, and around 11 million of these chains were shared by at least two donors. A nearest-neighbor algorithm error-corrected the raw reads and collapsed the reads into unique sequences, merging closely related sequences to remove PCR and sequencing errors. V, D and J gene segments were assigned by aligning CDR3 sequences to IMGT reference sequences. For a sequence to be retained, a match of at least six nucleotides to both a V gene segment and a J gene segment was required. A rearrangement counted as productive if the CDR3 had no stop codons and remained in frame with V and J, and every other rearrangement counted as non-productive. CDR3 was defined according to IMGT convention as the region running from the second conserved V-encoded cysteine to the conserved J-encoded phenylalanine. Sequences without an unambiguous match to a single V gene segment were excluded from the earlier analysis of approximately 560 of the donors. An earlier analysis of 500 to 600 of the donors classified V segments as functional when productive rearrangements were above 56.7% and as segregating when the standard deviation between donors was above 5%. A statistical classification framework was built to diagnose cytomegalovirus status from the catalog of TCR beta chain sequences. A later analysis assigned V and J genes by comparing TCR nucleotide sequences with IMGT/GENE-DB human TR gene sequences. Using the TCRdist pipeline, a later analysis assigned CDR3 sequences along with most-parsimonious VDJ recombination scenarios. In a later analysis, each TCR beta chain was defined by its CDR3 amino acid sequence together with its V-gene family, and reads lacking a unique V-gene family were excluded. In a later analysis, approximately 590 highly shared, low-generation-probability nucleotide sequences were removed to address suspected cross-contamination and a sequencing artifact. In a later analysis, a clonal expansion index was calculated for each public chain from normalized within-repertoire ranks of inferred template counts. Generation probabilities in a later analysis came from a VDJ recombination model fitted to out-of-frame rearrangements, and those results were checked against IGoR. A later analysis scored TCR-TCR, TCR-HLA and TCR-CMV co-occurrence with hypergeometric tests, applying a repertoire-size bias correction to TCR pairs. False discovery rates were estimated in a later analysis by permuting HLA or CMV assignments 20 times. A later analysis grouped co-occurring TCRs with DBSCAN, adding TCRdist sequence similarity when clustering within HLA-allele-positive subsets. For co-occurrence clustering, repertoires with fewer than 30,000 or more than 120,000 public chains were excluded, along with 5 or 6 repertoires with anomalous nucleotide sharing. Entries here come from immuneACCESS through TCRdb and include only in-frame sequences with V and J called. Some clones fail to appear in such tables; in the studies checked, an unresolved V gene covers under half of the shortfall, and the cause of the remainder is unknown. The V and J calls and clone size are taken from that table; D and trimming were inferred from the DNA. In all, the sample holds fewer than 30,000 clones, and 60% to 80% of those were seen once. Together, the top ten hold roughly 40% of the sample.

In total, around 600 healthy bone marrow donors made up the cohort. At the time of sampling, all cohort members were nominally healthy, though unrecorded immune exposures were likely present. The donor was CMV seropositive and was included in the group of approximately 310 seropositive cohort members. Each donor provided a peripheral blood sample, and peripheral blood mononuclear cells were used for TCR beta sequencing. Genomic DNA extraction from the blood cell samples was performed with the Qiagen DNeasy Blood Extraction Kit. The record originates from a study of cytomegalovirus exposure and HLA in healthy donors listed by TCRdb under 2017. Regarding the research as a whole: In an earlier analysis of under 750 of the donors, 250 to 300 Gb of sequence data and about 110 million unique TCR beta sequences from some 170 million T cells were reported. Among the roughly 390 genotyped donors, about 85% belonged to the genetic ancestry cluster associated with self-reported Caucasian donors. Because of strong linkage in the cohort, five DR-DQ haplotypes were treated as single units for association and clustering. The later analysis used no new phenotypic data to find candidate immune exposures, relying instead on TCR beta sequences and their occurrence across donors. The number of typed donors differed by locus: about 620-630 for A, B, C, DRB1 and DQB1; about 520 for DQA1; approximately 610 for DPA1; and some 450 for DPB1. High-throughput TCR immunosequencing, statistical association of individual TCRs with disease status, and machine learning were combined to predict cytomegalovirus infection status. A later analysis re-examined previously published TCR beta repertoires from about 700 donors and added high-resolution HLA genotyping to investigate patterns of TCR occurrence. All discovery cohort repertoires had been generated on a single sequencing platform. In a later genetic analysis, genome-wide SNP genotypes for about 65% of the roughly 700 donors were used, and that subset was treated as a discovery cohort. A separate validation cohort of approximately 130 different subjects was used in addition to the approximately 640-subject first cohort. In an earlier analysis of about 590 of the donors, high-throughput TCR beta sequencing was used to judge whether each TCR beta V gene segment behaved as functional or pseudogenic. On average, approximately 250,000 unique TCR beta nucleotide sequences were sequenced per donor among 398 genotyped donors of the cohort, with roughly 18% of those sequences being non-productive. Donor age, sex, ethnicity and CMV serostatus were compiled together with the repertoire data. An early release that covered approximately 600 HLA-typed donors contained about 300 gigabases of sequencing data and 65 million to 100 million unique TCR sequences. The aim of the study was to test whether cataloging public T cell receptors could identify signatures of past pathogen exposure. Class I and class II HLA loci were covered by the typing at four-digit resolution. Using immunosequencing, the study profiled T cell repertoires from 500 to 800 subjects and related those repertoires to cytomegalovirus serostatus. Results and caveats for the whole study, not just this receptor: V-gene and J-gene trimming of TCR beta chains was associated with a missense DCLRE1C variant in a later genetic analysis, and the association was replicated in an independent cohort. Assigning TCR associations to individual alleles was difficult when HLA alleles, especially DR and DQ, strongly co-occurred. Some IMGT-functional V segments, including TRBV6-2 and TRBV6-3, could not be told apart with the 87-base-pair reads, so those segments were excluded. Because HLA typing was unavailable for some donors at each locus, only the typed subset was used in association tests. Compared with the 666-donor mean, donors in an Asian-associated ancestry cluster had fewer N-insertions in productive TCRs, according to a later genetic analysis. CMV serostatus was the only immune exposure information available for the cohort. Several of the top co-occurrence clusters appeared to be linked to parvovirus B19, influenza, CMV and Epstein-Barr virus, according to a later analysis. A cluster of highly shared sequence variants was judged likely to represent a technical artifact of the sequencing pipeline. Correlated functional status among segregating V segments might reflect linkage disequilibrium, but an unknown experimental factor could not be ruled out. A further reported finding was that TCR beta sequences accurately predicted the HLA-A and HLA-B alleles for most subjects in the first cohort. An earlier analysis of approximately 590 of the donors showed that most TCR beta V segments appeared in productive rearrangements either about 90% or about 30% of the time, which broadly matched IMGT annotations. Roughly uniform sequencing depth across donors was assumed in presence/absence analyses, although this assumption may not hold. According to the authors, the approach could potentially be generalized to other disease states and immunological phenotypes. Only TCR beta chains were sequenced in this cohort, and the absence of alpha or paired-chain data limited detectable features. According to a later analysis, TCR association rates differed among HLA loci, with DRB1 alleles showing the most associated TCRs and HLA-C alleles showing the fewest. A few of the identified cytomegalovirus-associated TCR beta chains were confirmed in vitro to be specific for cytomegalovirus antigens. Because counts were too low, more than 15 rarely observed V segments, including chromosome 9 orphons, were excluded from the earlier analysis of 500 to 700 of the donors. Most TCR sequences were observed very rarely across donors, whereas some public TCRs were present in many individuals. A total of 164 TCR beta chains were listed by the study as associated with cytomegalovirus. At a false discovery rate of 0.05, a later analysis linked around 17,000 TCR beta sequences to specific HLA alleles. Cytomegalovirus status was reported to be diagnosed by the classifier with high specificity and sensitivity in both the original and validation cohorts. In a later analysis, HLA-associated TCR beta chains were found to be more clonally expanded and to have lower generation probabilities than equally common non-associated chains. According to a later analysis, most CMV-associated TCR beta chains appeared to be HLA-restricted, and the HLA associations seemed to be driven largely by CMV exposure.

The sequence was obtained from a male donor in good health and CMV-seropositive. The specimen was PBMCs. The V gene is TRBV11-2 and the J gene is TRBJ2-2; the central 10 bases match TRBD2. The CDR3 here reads CASSSRLAGNTGELFF. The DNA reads TGTGCCAGCAGCAGTCGACTAGCGGGTAACACCGGGGAGCTGTTTTTT.